This T cell receptor beta chain was documented in a study of blood T cells in healthy people across ages. The study's findings and limits: CMV infection status of these donors was not known.

Every donor gave 9 to 10 milliliters of peripheral blood. About this clonotype itself: Its antigen is unknown.

The CDR3 has 13 amino acids. Germline-derived CDR1 and CDR2 are DFQATT and SNEGSKA (reference sequence). Trimming stripped 2 bases from V and 9 bases from J, with 15 bases between. PCR was performed a second time for roughly 7 to 11 cycles using a sample-barcoded 5' primer and a J-beta primer mix. Each cDNA was tagged by a template-switch adaptor containing 12 random nucleotides. The yield of each sample was at least 3 million CDR3-containing paired-end reads. TCRdb analysed the 5' RACE reads with MiXCR anew, one entry per CDR3 protein. The sample lists 800,000 to 950,000 distinct CDR3 sequences, roughly 52% occurring once.

The clonotype comes from a young man in good health. The V gene is TRBV20-1, the J gene TRBJ2-3, with a tentative D call TRBD2 (5 bases). Material: blood. Here the CDR3 DNA reads TGCAGTGCTAGACTAGAGGGAAGGTCCACGCAGTATTTT. It translates to CSARLEGRSTQYF.